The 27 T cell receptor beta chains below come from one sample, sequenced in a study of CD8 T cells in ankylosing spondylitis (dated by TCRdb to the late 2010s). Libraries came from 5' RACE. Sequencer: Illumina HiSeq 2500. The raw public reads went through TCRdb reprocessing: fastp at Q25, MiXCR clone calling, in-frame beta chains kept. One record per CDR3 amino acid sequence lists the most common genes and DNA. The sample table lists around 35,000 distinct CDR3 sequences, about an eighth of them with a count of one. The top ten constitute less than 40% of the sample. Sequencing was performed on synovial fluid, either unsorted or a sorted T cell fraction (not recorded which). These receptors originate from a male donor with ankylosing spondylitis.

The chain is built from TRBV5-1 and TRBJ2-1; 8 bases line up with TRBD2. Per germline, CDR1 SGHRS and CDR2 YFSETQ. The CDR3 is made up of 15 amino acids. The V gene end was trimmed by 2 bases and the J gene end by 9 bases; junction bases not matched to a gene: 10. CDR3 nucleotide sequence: TGCGCCAGCAGCTTTAGCGGGGTCCTTCAGGGTGAGCAGTTCTTC. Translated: CASSFSGVLQGEQFF. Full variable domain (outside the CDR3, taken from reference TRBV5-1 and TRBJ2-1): KAGVTQTPRYLIKTRGQQVTLSCSPISGHRSVSWYQQTPGQGLQFLFEYFSETQRNKGNFPGRFSGRQFSNSRSEMNVSTLELGDSALYLCASSFSGVLQGEQFFGPGTRLTVL.

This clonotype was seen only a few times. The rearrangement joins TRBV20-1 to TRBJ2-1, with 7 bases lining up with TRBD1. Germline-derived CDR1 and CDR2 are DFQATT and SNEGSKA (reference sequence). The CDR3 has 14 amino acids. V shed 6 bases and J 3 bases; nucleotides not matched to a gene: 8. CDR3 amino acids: CSATGTENYNEQFF. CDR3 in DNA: TGCAGTGCCACGGGGACAGAGAACTACAATGAGCAGTTCTTC.

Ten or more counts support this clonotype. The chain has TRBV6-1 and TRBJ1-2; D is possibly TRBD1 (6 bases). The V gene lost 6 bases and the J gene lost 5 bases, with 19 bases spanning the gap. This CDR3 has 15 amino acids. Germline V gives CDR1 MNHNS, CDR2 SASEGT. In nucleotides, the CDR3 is TGTGCCAGCAGCAACGACGCAGGGGCCCTTTATGGCTACACCTTC. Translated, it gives CASSNDAGALYGYTF.

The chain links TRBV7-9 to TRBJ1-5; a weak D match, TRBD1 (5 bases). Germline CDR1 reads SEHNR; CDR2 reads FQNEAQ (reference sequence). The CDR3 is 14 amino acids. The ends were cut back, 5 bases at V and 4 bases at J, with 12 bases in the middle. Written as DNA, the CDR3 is TGTGCCAGCAGCCTCTCCTGGGGGAATCAGCCCCAGCATTTT. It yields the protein CASSLSWGNQPQHF.

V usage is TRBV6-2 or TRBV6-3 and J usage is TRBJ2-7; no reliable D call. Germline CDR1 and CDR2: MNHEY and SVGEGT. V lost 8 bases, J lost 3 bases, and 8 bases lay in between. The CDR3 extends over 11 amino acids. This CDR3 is CASGRDYEQYF. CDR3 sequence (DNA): TGTGCCAGCGGCAGAGACTACGAGCAGTACTTC.

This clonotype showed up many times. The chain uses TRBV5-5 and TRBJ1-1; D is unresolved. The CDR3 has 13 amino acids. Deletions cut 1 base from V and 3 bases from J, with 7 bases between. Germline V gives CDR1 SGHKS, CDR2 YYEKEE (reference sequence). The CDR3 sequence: CASSLWVHTEAFF. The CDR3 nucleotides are TGTGCCAGCAGCTTGTGGGTTCACACTGAAGCTTTCTTT.

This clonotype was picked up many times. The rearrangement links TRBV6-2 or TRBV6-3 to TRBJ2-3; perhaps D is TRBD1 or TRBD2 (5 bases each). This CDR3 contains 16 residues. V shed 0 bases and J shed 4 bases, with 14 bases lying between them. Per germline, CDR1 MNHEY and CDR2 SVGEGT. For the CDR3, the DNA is TGTGCCAGCAGTTACTCGACCGGGACCGGCGCAGATACGCAGTATTTT. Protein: CASSYSTGTGADTQYF.

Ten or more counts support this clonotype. DNA of the CDR3: TGCAGTGCGCCCGCCTCACTAGGTACCTACGAGCAGTACTTC. Encoded protein: CSAPASLGTYEQYF. This chain connects TRBV20-1 to TRBJ2-7; the D gene is possibly TRBD2 (5 bases). Between the trimmed V and J ends, which lost 6 bases and 2 bases, there was a span of 17 bases. The CDR3 is made up of 14 amino acids. The germline V gene encodes CDR1 DFQATT and CDR2 SNEGSKA (reference sequence).

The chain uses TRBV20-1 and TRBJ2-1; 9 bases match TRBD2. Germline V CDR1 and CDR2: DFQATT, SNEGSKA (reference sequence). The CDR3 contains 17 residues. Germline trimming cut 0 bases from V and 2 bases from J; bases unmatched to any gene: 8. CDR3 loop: CSARDLWRGGPYNEQFF. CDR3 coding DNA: TGCAGTGCTAGAGACCTCTGGCGGGGGGGTCCCTACAATGAGCAGTTCTTC.

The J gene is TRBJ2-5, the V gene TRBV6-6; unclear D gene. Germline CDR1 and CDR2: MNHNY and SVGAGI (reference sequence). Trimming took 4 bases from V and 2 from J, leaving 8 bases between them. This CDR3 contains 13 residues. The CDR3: CASSSHQQETQYF. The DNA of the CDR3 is TGTGCCAGCAGTTCCCATCAACAAGAGACCCAGTACTTC.

This CDR3 is CASSSHRTDTQYF. In DNA, the CDR3 is TGTGCCAGCAGTTCTCACAGGACAGATACGCAGTATTTT. V gene TRBV12-3 or TRBV12-4 combines with J gene TRBJ2-3, with D possibly matching TRBD1 (5 bases). Trimming took 4 bases from V and 3 from J, leaving 8 bases between them. This CDR3 has 13 residues.

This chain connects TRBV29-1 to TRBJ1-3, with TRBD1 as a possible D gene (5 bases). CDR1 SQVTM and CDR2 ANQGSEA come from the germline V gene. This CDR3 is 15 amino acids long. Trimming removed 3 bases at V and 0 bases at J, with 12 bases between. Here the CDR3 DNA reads TGCAGCGTTGAGACGGGGGACTACTCTGGAAACACCATATATTTT. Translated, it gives CSVETGDYSGNTIYF.

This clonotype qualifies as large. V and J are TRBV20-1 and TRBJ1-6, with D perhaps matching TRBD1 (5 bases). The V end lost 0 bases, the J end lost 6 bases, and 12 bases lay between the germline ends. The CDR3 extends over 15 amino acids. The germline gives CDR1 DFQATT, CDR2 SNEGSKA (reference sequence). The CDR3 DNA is TGCAGTGCTAGAGATTGGGGCAGGACTAATTCACCCCTCCACTTT. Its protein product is CSARDWGRTNSPLHF.

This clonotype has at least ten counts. The CDR3 region has the DNA TGCAGTGCCCCCGGGACAGGGGATAATCAGCCCCAGCATTTT. It is translated as CSAPGTGDNQPQHF. V is TRBV20-1 and J is TRBJ1-5; 10 bases fit TRBD1. The CDR3 loop spans 14 amino acids. Germline V CDR1 and CDR2: DFQATT, SNEGSKA (reference sequence). V shed 6 bases, J shed 4 bases, and the junction held 6 bases outside the gene matches.

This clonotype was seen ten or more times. CDR3 DNA sequence: TGTGCCAGCAGTTACCGAAGGGACCTCTTACTAGTAACGGGCGAGCAGTACTTC. Translated: CASSYRRDLLLVTGEQYF. This chain uses TRBV6-2 or TRBV6-3 with TRBJ2-7; possibly TRBD1 or TRBD2 for D (5 bases each). CDR3 length: 18 residues. The V end lost 2 bases, the J end lost 6 bases, and 26 bases lay between the germline ends. Germline V gives CDR1 MNHEY, CDR2 SVGEGT.

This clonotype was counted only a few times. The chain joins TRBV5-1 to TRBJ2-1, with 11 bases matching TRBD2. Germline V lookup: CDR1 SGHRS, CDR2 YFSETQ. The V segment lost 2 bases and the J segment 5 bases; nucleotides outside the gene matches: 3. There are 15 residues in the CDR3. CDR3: CASSFSGGAHNEQFF. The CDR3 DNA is TGCGCCAGCAGCTTTAGCGGGGGGGCCCACAATGAGCAGTTCTTC.

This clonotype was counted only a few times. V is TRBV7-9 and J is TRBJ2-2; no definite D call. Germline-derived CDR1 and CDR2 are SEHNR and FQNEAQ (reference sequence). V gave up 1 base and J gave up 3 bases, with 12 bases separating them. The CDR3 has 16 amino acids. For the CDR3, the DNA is TGTGCCAGCAGCTTAGACTTCGGCCCTCACACCGGGGAGCTGTTTTTT. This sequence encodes CASSLDFGPHTGELFF.

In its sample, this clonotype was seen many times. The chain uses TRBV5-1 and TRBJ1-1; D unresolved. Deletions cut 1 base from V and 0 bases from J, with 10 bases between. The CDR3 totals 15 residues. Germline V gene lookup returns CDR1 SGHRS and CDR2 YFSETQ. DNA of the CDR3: TGCGCCAGCAGCTTGAGCAGAACCCTGAACACTGAAGCTTTCTTT. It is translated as CASSLSRTLNTEAFF.

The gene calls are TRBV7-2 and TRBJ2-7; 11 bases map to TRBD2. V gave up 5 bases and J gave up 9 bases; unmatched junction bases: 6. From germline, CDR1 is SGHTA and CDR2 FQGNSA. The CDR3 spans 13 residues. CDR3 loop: CASSPIAGGPQYF. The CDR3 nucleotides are TGTGCCAGCAGCCCTATAGCGGGGGGGCCGCAGTACTTC.

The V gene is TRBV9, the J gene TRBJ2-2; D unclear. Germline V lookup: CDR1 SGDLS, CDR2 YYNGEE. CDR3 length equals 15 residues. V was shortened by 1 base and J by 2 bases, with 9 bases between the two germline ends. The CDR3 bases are TGTGCCAGCAGCGTATCGCGAAGTAACACCGGGGAGCTGTTTTTT. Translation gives CASSVSRSNTGELFF.

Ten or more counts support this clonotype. CDR3 region: CASSYSGAFYGYTF. The CDR3 region has the DNA TGTGCCAGCAGTTACTCGGGGGCCTTCTATGGCTACACCTTC. The V call is TRBV6-5, the J call TRBJ1-2; D is perhaps TRBD1 (6 bases). V was trimmed by 0 bases and J by 4 bases, leaving 9 bases between them. Germline V lookup: CDR1 MNHEY, CDR2 SVGAGI. CDR3 length: 14 residues.

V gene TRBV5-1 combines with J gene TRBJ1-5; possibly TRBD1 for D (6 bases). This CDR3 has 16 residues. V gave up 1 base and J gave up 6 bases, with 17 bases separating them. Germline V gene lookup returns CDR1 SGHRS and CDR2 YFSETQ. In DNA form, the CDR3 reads TGCGCCAGCAGCTTGCCCGTCAGGGGTCGGGGTCAGCCCCAGCATTTT. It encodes CASSLPVRGRGQPQHF.

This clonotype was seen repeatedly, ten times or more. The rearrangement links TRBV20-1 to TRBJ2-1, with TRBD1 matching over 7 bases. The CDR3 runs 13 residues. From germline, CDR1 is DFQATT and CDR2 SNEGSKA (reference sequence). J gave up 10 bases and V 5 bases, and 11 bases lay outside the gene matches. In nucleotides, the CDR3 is TGCAGTGCTCCGACGGACAGGATTTGGGAGCAGTTCTTC. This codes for CSAPTDRIWEQFF.

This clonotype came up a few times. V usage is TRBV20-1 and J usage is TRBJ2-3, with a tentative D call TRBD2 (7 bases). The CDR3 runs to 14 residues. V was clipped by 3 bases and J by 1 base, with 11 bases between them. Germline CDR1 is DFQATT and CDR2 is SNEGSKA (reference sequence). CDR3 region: CSARGGGRTDTQYF. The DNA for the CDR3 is TGCAGTGCTAGGGGAGGGGGGCGCACAGATACGCAGTATTTT.

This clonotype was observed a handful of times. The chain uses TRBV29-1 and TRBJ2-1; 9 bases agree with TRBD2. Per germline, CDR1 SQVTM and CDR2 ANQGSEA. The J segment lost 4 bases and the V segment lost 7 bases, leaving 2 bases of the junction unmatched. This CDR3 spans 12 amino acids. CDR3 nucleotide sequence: TGCAGCGGGCGGGGGGGATACAATGAGCAGTTCTTC. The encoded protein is CSGRGGYNEQFF.

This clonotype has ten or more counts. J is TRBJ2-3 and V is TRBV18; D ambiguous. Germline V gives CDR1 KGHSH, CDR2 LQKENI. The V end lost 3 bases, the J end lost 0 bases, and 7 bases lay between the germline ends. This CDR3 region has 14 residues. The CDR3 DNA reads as TGTGCCAGCTCACCGCCCTATAGCACAGATACGCAGTATTTT. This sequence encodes CASSPPYSTDTQYF.

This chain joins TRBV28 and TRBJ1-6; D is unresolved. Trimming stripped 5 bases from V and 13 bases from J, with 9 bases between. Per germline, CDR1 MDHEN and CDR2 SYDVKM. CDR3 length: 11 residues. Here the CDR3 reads CASSPGFPLHF. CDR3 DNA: TGTGCCAGCAGTCCGGGTTTTCCCCTCCACTTT.